A selection of T cell receptor beta chains follows, all from one sample in a study of blood T cell repertoires in COVID-19. The assay was immunoSEQ multiplex PCR, and TCRdb's table has in-frame clones only and misses some. The data contain some 210,000 clones, around four fifths of them seen just once; the ten biggest clones take up 4.5% to 5.5%. Sequenced material: peripheral blood. All receptors come from a woman aged 70-85 years with active or convalescent COVID-19. Both conserved end residues are part of each CDR3. Fields, in order: J gene, clone size, V gene, D gene, CDR3 DNA, CDR3 protein. The D gene is left open where the match is weak. Only part of the rows carry a size: once, few, many, or a class if the clone is expanded.

j_call: TRBJ2-3; clone_size: few; v_call: TRBV2; d_call: .; cdr3_nt: TGTGCCAGCGTCCGAAGAGGCACAGATACGCAGTATTTT; cdr3_aa: CASVRRGTDTQYF
j_call: TRBJ1-2; clone_size: .; v_call: TRBV9; d_call: TRBD1; cdr3_nt: TGTGCCAGCAGCGTAGACCTGGACAGGGTCTATGGCTACACCTTC; cdr3_aa: CASSVDLDRVYGYTF
j_call: TRBJ2-2; clone_size: .; v_call: TRBV12-5; d_call: .; cdr3_nt: TGTGCTAGTGGCGGAGAGACGAGAGCCGGGGAGCTGTTTTTT; cdr3_aa: CASGGETRAGELFF
j_call: TRBJ1-4; clone_size: .; v_call: TRBV19; d_call: .; cdr3_nt: TGTGCCAGTAGCCACAATACCCTAGCCCAAAAACTGTTTTTT; cdr3_aa: CASSHNTLAQKLFF
j_call: TRBJ2-2; clone_size: .; v_call: TRBV3-1/TRBV3-2; d_call: TRBD1; cdr3_nt: TGTGCCAGCAGCCAGCCCACTGGACAGGGGAAGTACACCGGGGAGCTGTTTTTT; cdr3_aa: CASSQPTGQGKYTGELFF
j_call: TRBJ1-1; clone_size: .; v_call: TRBV18; d_call: .; cdr3_nt: TGTGCCAGCTCACCAACACCGAACACTGAAGCTTTCTTT; cdr3_aa: CASSPTPNTEAFF
j_call: TRBJ1-1; clone_size: many; v_call: TRBV15; d_call: TRBD1; cdr3_nt: TGTGCCACCAGCAGAGAGGTACTCAGGGGGTTGAACACTGAAGCTTTCTTT; cdr3_aa: CATSREVLRGLNTEAFF
j_call: TRBJ1-6; clone_size: .; v_call: TRBV5-1; d_call: TRBD1; cdr3_nt: TGCGCCAGCAGCTTGGAACCCCGGACAGGCTCACCCCTCCACTTT; cdr3_aa: CASSLEPRTGSPLHF
j_call: TRBJ2-3; clone_size: .; v_call: TRBV5-4; d_call: TRBD2; cdr3_nt: TGTGCCAGCAGCCCTACTAGCGGGAGGGCCGGGGATACGCAGTATTTT; cdr3_aa: CASSPTSGRAGDTQYF
j_call: TRBJ2-1; clone_size: .; v_call: TRBV29-1; d_call: .; cdr3_nt: TGCAGCGTTGATCCGGGGGTGAGCGTCTCCTACAATGAGCAGTTCTTC; cdr3_aa: CSVDPGVSVSYNEQFF
j_call: TRBJ2-1; clone_size: .; v_call: TRBV24-1; d_call: TRBD2; cdr3_nt: TGTGCCACCAGGGCGGGACTAGCGGGAGGTGAGCAGTTCTTC; cdr3_aa: CATRAGLAGGEQFF
j_call: TRBJ1-1; clone_size: .; v_call: TRBV6-5; d_call: .; cdr3_nt: TGTGCCAGCAGTCAACAGGATCTCACTGAAGCTTTCTTT; cdr3_aa: CASSQQDLTEAFF
j_call: TRBJ1-1; clone_size: .; v_call: TRBV15; d_call: .; cdr3_nt: TGTGCCACCAGCAGGGTGGAGGACACTGAAGCTTTCTTT; cdr3_aa: CATSRVEDTEAFF
j_call: TRBJ1-6; clone_size: once; v_call: TRBV2; d_call: TRBD1; cdr3_nt: TGTGCCAGCAGTGAAGCGGGACAGCCGGGTTCACCCCTCCACTTT; cdr3_aa: CASSEAGQPGSPLHF
j_call: TRBJ2-3; clone_size: .; v_call: TRBV13; d_call: TRBD2; cdr3_nt: TGTGCCAGCAGCTTTGGGGGGTTAGCGGGAGTTGGGACAGATACGCAGTATTTT; cdr3_aa: CASSFGGLAGVGTDTQYF
j_call: TRBJ2-5; clone_size: few; v_call: TRBV7-6; d_call: TRBD1; cdr3_nt: TGTGCCAGCAGCCGGGGACAGAGAAAAGAGACCCAGTACTTC; cdr3_aa: CASSRGQRKETQYF
j_call: TRBJ2-7; clone_size: .; v_call: TRBV19; d_call: .; cdr3_nt: TGTGCCAGTAGCCAGACAGTCTCCTCCTACGAGCAGTACTTC; cdr3_aa: CASSQTVSSYEQYF
j_call: TRBJ1-6; clone_size: .; v_call: TRBV2; d_call: .; cdr3_nt: TGTGCCAGCAGTGAAGCGCGTCCAGGGAGGTCCTCACCCCTCCACTTT; cdr3_aa: CASSEARPGRSSPLHF
j_call: TRBJ2-1; clone_size: .; v_call: TRBV7-7; d_call: TRBD2; cdr3_nt: TGTGCCAGCAGTCTCCGGGGACTAGCGACATACAATGAGCAGTTCTTC; cdr3_aa: CASSLRGLATYNEQFF
j_call: TRBJ2-7; clone_size: .; v_call: TRBV20-1; d_call: .; cdr3_nt: TGCAGTGCTAGTGCCGGGACTGCCACATCCTACGAGCAGTACTTC; cdr3_aa: CSASAGTATSYEQYF
j_call: TRBJ2-7; clone_size: few; v_call: TRBV2; d_call: TRBD2; cdr3_nt: TGTGCCAGCAGTGAGGTGGGGGGAGCGGGAGGTTTCTACGAGCAGTACTTC; cdr3_aa: CASSEVGGAGGFYEQYF
j_call: TRBJ2-1; clone_size: .; v_call: TRBV2; d_call: .; cdr3_nt: TGTGCCAGCAGTGCGTACGGGACTGGCGACAATGAGCAGTTCTTC; cdr3_aa: CASSAYGTGDNEQFF
j_call: TRBJ1-2; clone_size: .; v_call: TRBV19; d_call: TRBD1; cdr3_nt: TGTGCCAGTAGTACACGGACAGGGGCGGACTATGGCTACACCTTC; cdr3_aa: CASSTRTGADYGYTF
j_call: TRBJ1-1; clone_size: .; v_call: TRBV19; d_call: .; cdr3_nt: TGTGCCAGTAGTATGGGGCGGGGGTTGAACACTGAAGCTTTCTTT; cdr3_aa: CASSMGRGLNTEAFF
j_call: TRBJ2-7; clone_size: many; v_call: TRBV5-5; d_call: .; cdr3_nt: TGTGCCAGCAGCTTGGACAGTGGGGCATCCTACGAGCAGTACTTC; cdr3_aa: CASSLDSGASYEQYF
j_call: TRBJ2-2; clone_size: .; v_call: TRBV29-1; d_call: .; cdr3_nt: TGCAGCGTTGGACTACCCACCGGGGAGCTGTTTTTT; cdr3_aa: CSVGLPTGELFF
j_call: TRBJ2-1; clone_size: .; v_call: TRBV27; d_call: .; cdr3_nt: TGTGCCAGCAGTTTTCTCGGACAGAGAAACAATGAGCAGTTCTTC; cdr3_aa: CASSFLGQRNNEQFF
j_call: TRBJ1-6; clone_size: .; v_call: TRBV18; d_call: .; cdr3_nt: TGTGCCAGCTCACCACCGAACAGGGCCTATTCACCCCTCCACTTT; cdr3_aa: CASSPPNRAYSPLHF
j_call: TRBJ2-3; clone_size: once; v_call: TRBV30; d_call: TRBD2; cdr3_nt: TGTGCCTGGAGTGCGTTAGCGGGATCCACAGATACGCAGTATTTT; cdr3_aa: CAWSALAGSTDTQYF
j_call: TRBJ1-2; clone_size: .; v_call: TRBV12-3/TRBV12-4; d_call: TRBD1; cdr3_nt: TGTGCCAGCAGTTTAACAGGGGGAGGAGGCTACACCTTC; cdr3_aa: CASSLTGGGGYTF
j_call: TRBJ2-2; clone_size: .; v_call: TRBV5-4; d_call: .; cdr3_nt: TGTGCCAGCAGCTTGGACAGGGTAGGACTCGTGGAGCTGTTTTTT; cdr3_aa: CASSLDRVGLVELFF
j_call: TRBJ2-7; clone_size: few; v_call: TRBV5-6; d_call: TRBD1; cdr3_nt: TGTGCCAGCAGCCCCGGGACAGGCGAATCCTACGAGCAGTACTTC; cdr3_aa: CASSPGTGESYEQYF
j_call: TRBJ2-1; clone_size: .; v_call: TRBV25-1; d_call: .; cdr3_nt: TGTGCCAGCAGTGAAATCGGAGGGCCGGAGGGTGAGCAGTTCTTC; cdr3_aa: CASSEIGGPEGEQFF
j_call: TRBJ1-4; clone_size: .; v_call: TRBV3-1/TRBV3-2; d_call: TRBD1; cdr3_nt: TGTGCCAGCAGCCAAGACCCGGGGACAGGGAATGAAAAACTGTTTTTT; cdr3_aa: CASSQDPGTGNEKLFF
j_call: TRBJ2-3; clone_size: .; v_call: TRBV28; d_call: .; cdr3_nt: TGTGCCAGCAGTTTTTCGCAGCGGAGCACAGATACGCAGTATTTT; cdr3_aa: CASSFSQRSTDTQYF
j_call: TRBJ1-2; clone_size: .; v_call: TRBV5-4; d_call: .; cdr3_nt: TGTGCCAGCAGCTTGCCCGGTAACTATGGCTACACCTTC; cdr3_aa: CASSLPGNYGYTF
j_call: TRBJ2-5; clone_size: .; v_call: TRBV4-2; d_call: TRBD2; cdr3_nt: TGTGCCAGCAGCTCGACGACAGCGGGAGTGGAGACCCAGTACTTC; cdr3_aa: CASSSTTAGVETQYF
j_call: TRBJ2-3; clone_size: .; v_call: TRBV7-3; d_call: TRBD1; cdr3_nt: TGTGCCAGCAGCCCTGGACAGGTCGGCACAGATACGCAGTATTTT; cdr3_aa: CASSPGQVGTDTQYF
j_call: TRBJ2-7; clone_size: .; v_call: TRBV10-2; d_call: TRBD2; cdr3_nt: TGCGCCAGCAGTGAGTCGCGTCTAGCGGGAGGGGAGCAGTACTTC; cdr3_aa: CASSESRLAGGEQYF
j_call: TRBJ2-3; clone_size: .; v_call: TRBV24-1; d_call: .; cdr3_nt: TGTGCCACCAGTGAATCTACAGGGTTAGATACGCAGTATTTT; cdr3_aa: CATSESTGLDTQYF
j_call: TRBJ1-1; clone_size: .; v_call: TRBV5-1; d_call: TRBD1; cdr3_nt: TGCGCCAGCCGCCGGGACAGGGTAGAGGGCACTGAAGCTTTCTTT; cdr3_aa: CASRRDRVEGTEAFF
j_call: TRBJ1-1; clone_size: .; v_call: TRBV15; d_call: .; cdr3_nt: TGTGCCACCAGCAGAGATCGGAGGGGCGCCACTGAAGCTTTCTTT; cdr3_aa: CATSRDRRGATEAFF
j_call: TRBJ1-5; clone_size: .; v_call: TRBV12-5; d_call: TRBD1; cdr3_nt: TGTGCTAGTGGTTCAACTTCCGGGACAGCTATCAATCAGCCCCAGCATTTT; cdr3_aa: CASGSTSGTAINQPQHF
j_call: TRBJ1-2; clone_size: .; v_call: TRBV5-4; d_call: .; cdr3_nt: TGTGCCAGCAGCGCGGGCTATGGCTACACCTTC; cdr3_aa: CASSAGYGYTF
j_call: TRBJ2-7; clone_size: .; v_call: TRBV2; d_call: TRBD2; cdr3_nt: TGTGCCAGCGCCCCCTGGACTAGCGCCACGGGGGAGCAGTACTTC; cdr3_aa: CASAPWTSATGEQYF
j_call: TRBJ2-3; clone_size: .; v_call: TRBV6-5; d_call: .; cdr3_nt: TGTGCCAGCAGTTACGGCGGGGACAGCACGGATACGCAGTATTTT; cdr3_aa: CASSYGGDSTDTQYF
j_call: TRBJ2-3; clone_size: .; v_call: TRBV19; d_call: .; cdr3_nt: TGTGCCAGTAGTATGTACTCCATGACAGATACGCAGTATTTT; cdr3_aa: CASSMYSMTDTQYF
j_call: TRBJ1-2; clone_size: .; v_call: TRBV18; d_call: TRBD1; cdr3_nt: TGTGCCAGCTCAGTAGACAGGGAATATGGCTACACCTTC; cdr3_aa: CASSVDREYGYTF
j_call: TRBJ2-2; clone_size: once; v_call: TRBV7-3; d_call: .; cdr3_nt: TGTGCCAGCAGCTCAGTAGCCTCGAACACCGGGGAGCTGTTTTTT; cdr3_aa: CASSSVASNTGELFF
j_call: TRBJ2-1; clone_size: .; v_call: TRBV20-1; d_call: .; cdr3_nt: TGCAGTGCTAGTCTGCATTCGGCCTACAATGAGCAGTTCTTC; cdr3_aa: CSASLHSAYNEQFF